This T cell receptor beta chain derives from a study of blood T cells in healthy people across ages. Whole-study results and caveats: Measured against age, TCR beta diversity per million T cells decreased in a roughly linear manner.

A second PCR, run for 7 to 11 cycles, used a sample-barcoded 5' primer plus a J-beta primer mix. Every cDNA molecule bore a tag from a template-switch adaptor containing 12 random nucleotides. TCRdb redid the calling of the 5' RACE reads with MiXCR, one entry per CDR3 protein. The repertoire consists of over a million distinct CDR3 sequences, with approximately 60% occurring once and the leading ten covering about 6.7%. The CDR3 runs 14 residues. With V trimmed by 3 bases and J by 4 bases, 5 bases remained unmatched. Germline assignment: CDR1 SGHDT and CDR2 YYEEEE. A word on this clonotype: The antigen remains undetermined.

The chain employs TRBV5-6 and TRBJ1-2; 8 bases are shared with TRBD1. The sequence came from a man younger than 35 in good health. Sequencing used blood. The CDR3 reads CASSSTGEGYGYTF. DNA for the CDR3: TGTGCCAGCAGCTCGACAGGGGAGGGCTATGGCTACACCTTC.